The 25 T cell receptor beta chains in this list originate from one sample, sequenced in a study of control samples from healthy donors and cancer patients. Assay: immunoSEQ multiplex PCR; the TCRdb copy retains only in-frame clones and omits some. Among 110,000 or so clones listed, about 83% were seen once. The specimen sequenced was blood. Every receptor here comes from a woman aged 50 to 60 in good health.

The CDR3 reads CASRLGPTNTGELFF. DNA of the CDR3: TGTGCCAGCCGTTTGGGGCCAACGAACACCGGGGAGCTGTTTTTT. V gene TRBV9 combines with J gene TRBJ2-2; TRBD1 might be the D (5 bases). The CDR3 consists of 15 residues. Germline V gene sequence: CDR1 SGDLS, CDR2 YYNGEE. The V and J ends lost 7 bases and 0 bases respectively, with 13 bases between them.

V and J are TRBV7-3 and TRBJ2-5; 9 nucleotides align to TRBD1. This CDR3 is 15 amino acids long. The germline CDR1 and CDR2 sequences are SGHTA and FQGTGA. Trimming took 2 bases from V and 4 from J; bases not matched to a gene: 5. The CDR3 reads CASSLGIQGAETQYF. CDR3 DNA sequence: TGTGCCAGCAGCTTAGGGATACAGGGGGCAGAGACCCAGTACTTC.

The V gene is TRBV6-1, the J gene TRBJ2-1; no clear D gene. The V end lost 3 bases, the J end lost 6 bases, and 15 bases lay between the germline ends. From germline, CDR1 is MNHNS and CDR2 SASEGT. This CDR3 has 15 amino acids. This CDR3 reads CASSDFSADGNEQFF. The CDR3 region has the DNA TGTGCCAGCAGTGATTTTTCAGCTGATGGCAATGAGCAGTTCTTC.

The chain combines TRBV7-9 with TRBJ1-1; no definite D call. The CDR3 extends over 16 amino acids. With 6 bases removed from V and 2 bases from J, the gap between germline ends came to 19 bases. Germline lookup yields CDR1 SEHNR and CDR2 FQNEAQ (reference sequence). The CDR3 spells CASSSEGPNLNTEAFF. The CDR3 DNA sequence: TGTGCCAGCAGTTCGGAAGGACCCAATCTAAACACTGAAGCTTTCTTT.

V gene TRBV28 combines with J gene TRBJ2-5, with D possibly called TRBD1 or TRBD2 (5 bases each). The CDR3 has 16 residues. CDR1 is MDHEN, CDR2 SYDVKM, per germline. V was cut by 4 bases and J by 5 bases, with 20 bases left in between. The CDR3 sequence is CASSSPRDQAMETQYF. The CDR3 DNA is TGTGCCAGCAGTTCCCCCCGGGACCAGGCAATGGAGACCCAGTACTTC.

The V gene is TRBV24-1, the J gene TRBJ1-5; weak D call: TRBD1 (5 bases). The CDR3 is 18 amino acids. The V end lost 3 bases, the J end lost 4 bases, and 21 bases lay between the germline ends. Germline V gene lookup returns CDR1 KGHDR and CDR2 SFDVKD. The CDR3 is CATSDQAGGGYGNQPQHF. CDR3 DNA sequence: TGTGCCACCAGTGATCAAGCTGGGGGGGGTTATGGAAATCAGCCCCAGCATTTT.

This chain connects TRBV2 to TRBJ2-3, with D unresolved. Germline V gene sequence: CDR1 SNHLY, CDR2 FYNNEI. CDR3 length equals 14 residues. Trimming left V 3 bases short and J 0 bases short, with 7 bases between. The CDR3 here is CASSEWRSTDTQYF. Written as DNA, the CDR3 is TGTGCCAGCAGTGAGTGGAGAAGCACAGATACGCAGTATTTT.

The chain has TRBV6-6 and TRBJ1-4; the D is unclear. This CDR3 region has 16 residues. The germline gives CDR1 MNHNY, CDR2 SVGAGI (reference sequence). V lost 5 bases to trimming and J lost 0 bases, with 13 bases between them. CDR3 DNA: TGTGCCAGCAGTGGGCAGGAGGCTTCAACTAATGAAAAACTGTTTTTT. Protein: CASSGQEASTNEKLFF.

In DNA form, the CDR3 reads TGTGCCAGCAGTCCTCCGATCAATGAGCAGTTCTTC. Amino acids: CASSPPINEQFF. The V gene is TRBV12-3 or TRBV12-4, the J gene TRBJ2-1; no firm D call. This CDR3 is built from 12 residues. V was cut by 5 bases and J by 6 bases, with 8 bases left in between.

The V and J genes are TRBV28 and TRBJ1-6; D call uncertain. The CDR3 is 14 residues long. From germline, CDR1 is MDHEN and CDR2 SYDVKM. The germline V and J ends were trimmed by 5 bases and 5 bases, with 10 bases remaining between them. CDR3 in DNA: TGTGCCAGCAGTCCTGGTTTTGATAATTCACCCCTCCACTTT. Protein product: CASSPGFDNSPLHF.

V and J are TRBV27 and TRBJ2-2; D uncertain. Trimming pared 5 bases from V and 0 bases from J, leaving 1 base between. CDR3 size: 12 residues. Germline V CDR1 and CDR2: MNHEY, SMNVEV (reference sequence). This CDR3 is CASSPNTGELFF. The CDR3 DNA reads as TGTGCCAGCAGTCCGAACACCGGGGAGCTGTTTTTT.

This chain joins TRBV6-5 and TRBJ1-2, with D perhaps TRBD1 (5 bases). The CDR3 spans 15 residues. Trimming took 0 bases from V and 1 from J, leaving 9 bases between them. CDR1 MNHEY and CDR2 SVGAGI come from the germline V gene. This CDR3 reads CASSYSLDINYGYTF. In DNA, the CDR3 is TGTGCCAGCAGTTACTCTTTGGACATTAACTATGGCTACACCTTC.

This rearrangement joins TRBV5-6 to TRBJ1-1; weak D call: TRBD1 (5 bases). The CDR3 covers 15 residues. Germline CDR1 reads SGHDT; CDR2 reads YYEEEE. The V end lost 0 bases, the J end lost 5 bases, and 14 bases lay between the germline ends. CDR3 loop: CASSLGDDRGTEAFF. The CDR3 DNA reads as TGTGCCAGCAGCTTGGGGGACGACCGGGGGACTGAAGCTTTCTTT.

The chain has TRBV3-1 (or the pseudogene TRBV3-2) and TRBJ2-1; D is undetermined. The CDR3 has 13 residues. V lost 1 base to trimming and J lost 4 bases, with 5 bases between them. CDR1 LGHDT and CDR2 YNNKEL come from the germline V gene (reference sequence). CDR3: CASSQVGYNEQFF. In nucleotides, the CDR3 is TGTGCCAGCAGCCAAGTAGGTTACAATGAGCAGTTCTTC.

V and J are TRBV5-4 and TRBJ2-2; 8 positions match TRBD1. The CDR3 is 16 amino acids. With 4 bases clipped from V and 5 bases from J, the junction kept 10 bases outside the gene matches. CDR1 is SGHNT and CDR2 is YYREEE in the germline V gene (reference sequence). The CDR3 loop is CASSRRTDRVTGELFF. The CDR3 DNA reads TGTGCCAGCAGCCGACGAACGGACAGGGTAACCGGGGAGCTGTTTTTT.

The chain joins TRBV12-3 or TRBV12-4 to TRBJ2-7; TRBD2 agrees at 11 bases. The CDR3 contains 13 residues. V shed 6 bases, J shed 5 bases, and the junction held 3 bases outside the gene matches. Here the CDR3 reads CASSSTSGDEQYF. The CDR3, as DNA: TGTGCCAGCAGCTCGACTAGCGGGGACGAGCAGTACTTC.

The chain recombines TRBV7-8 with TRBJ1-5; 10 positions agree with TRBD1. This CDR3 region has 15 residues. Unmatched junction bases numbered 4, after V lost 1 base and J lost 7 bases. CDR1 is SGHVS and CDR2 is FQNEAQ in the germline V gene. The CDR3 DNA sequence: TGTGCCAGCAGCTTAGATGGACAGGGGGGACAGCCCCAGCATTTT. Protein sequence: CASSLDGQGGQPQHF.

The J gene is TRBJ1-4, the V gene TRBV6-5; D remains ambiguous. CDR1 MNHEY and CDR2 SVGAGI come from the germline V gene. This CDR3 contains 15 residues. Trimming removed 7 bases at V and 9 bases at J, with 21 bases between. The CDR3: CASILNKGELKKLFF. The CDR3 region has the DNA TGTGCCAGCATTTTAAACAAGGGCGAGTTAAAAAAACTGTTTTTT.

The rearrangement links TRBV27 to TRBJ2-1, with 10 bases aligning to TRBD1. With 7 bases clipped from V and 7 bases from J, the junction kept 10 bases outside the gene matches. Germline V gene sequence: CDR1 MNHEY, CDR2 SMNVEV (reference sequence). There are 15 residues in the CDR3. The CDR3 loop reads CASTLRDRGWNEQFF. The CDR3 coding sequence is TGTGCCAGCACTCTCCGGGACAGGGGATGGAATGAGCAGTTCTTC.

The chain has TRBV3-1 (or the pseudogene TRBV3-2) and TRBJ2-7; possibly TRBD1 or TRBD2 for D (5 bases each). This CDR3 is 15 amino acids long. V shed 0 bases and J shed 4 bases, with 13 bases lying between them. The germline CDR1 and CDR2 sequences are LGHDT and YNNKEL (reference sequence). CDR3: CASSQDQGPPYEQYF. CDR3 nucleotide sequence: TGTGCCAGCAGCCAAGATCAGGGACCACCATACGAGCAGTACTTC.

CDR3 coding DNA: TGTGCCAGCAGCTTAGCCGGACTAGCGGGGGTTAGCACAGATACGCAGTATTTT. This sequence encodes CASSLAGLAGVSTDTQYF. V gene TRBV7-2 combines with J gene TRBJ2-3, with 13 bases that match TRBD2. The CDR3 spans 18 residues. Germline V lookup: CDR1 SGHTA, CDR2 FQGNSA. With V trimmed by 0 bases and J by 0 bases, 3 bases remained unmatched.

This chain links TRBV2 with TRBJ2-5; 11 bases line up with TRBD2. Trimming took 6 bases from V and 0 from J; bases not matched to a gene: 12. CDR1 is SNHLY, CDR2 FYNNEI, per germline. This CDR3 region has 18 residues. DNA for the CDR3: TGTGCCAGCAGGGCCCCCGGGACTAGCGGCCCGTACCAAGAGACCCAGTACTTC. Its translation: CASRAPGTSGPYQETQYF.

CDR3 in amino acids: CASSPVRRGRGETYEQYF. CDR3 coding DNA: TGTGCCAGCAGCCCGGTTAGAAGGGGCAGGGGAGAAACCTACGAGCAGTACTTC. The chain employs TRBV11-2 and TRBJ2-7, with D tentatively TRBD1 (6 bases). This CDR3 has 18 amino acids. V lost 5 bases and J lost 2, with 25 bases in between. CDR1 is SGHAT and CDR2 is FQNNGV in the germline V gene.

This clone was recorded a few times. For the CDR3, the DNA is TGTGCCAGCAGTGAATTAAGGGGTCGGGAAAAACTGTTTTTT. It yields the protein CASSELRGREKLFF. The rearrangement joins TRBV2 to TRBJ1-4; D is perhaps TRBD1 (5 bases). V gave up 2 bases and J gave up 8 bases, with 12 bases separating them. This CDR3 is 14 amino acids long. Germline V gene lookup returns CDR1 SNHLY and CDR2 FYNNEI.

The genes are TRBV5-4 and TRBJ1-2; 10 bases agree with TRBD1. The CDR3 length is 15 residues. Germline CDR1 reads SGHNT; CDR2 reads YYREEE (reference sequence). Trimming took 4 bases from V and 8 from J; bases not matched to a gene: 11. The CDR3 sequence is CASSQGDRGRGGYTF. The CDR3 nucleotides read TGTGCCAGCAGCCAGGGGGACAGGGGAAGAGGCGGCTACACCTTC. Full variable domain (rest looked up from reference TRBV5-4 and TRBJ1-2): ETGVTQSPTHLIKTRGQQVTLRCSSQSGHNTVSWYQQALGQGPQFIFQYYREEENGRGNFPPRFSGLQFPNYSSELNVNALELDDSALYLCASSQGDRGRGGYTFGSGTRLTVV.